Listed below are T cell receptor beta chains from one sample, sequenced in a study of blood T cell repertoires in COVID-19. The table came from immunoSEQ multiplex PCR; TCRdb's copy has only in-frame clones and leaves some out. The table includes 200,000 to 300,000 clones, approximately 89% detected once. Sequenced material: PBMCs or T cells enriched from blood (not recorded which). The receptors were gathered from a woman aged 30 to 39 with acute COVID-19. Both conserved end residues are part of each CDR3. D genes are given only for firm matches. Size values are once, few and many counts, or a class for expanded clones, and some rows have none.

.,TRBV9,.,TRBJ1-3,15,CASSAVGSSGNTIYF,TGTGCCAGCAGCGCCGTTGGGAGCTCTGGAAACACCATATATTTT
.,TRBV12-3/TRBV12-4,once,TRBJ2-1,13,CASILPSGSEQFF,TGTGCCAGCATCCTCCCATCGGGGAGTGAGCAGTTCTTC
.,TRBV18,.,TRBJ1-1,16,CASSSLLGGSNTEAFF,TGTGCCAGCTCATCCCTCCTAGGCGGATCGAACACTGAAGCTTTCTTT
.,TRBV6-4,.,TRBJ2-2,14,CASSITNEVGELFF,TGTGCCAGCAGTATAACTAATGAGGTCGGGGAGCTGTTTTTT
TRBD1,TRBV19,.,TRBJ1-2,15,CASSGQGLANYGYTF,TGTGCCAGTAGCGGACAGGGCTTAGCTAACTATGGCTACACCTTC
TRBD1,TRBV7-2,.,TRBJ2-3,14,CASSLVGTADTQYF,TGTGCCAGCAGCTTAGTAGGGACAGCAGATACGCAGTATTTT
.,TRBV14,.,TRBJ2-1,14,CASSQDEAGNEQFF,TGTGCCAGCAGCCAAGATGAGGCGGGCAATGAGCAGTTCTTC
TRBD2,TRBV4-2,.,TRBJ2-1,15,CASNPGLASYNEQFF,TGTGCCAGCAACCCAGGACTAGCGTCCTACAATGAGCAGTTCTTC
TRBD2,TRBV6-2/TRBV6-3,.,TRBJ2-4,18,CASSSPSGGGLAGNIQYF,TGTGCCAGCAGTTCTCCTAGCGGGGGGGGCTTAGCGGGAAACATTCAGTACTTC
.,TRBV11-1,.,TRBJ1-3,14,CASSRGEVGNTIYF,TGTGCCAGCAGTCGAGGGGAGGTTGGAAACACCATATATTTT
.,TRBV9,.,TRBJ1-3,17,CASSVEGNRLSGNTIYF,TGTGCCAGCAGCGTAGAAGGGAACAGGCTCTCTGGAAACACCATATATTTT
.,TRBV29-1,.,TRBJ2-3,10,CSVPTDTQYF,TGCAGCGTTCCTACAGATACGCAGTATTTT
.,TRBV11-2,.,TRBJ1-6,14,CASSLGVDNSPLHF,TGTGCCAGCAGCTTAGGAGTTGATAATTCACCCCTCCACTTT
TRBD1,TRBV18,.,TRBJ2-5,15,CASSADRGLWETQYF,TGTGCCAGCTCCGCCGACAGGGGGCTGTGGGAGACCCAGTACTTC
TRBD2,TRBV11-2,.,TRBJ2-1,14,CASSFSGGYNEQFF,TGTGCCAGCAGCTTTAGCGGGGGATACAATGAGCAGTTCTTC
.,TRBV3-1/TRBV3-2,.,TRBJ2-7,16,CASSQERGGYSYEQYF,TGTGCCAGCAGCCAAGAACGCGGCGGTTACTCCTACGAGCAGTACTTC